This passage covers 22 T cell receptor beta chains from one sample sequenced in a study of blood T cell repertoires in COVID-19. TCRdb's copy holds only in-frame clones and misses some; the assay was immunoSEQ multiplex PCR. The sample lists roughly 85,000 clones, roughly 85% occurring once. Sequenced sample: peripheral blood. These receptors were taken from a man aged 50-60 years with active or convalescent COVID-19.

The J gene is TRBJ1-5, the V gene TRBV2, with a possible D match to TRBD1 (6 bases). The CDR3 covers 14 residues. V was clipped by 6 bases and J by 5 bases, with 14 bases between them. From germline, CDR1 is SNHLY and CDR2 FYNNEI. The CDR3 region is CASSHDRNYQPQHF. CDR3 DNA sequence: TGTGCCAGCAGCCACGACAGGAACTATCAGCCCCAGCATTTT.

This clone has only one observation. The chain is built from TRBV2 and TRBJ1-2; no definite D call. The germline V gene has CDR1 SNHLY and CDR2 FYNNEI. Trimming cost V 2 bases and J 7 bases, with 11 bases left between them. CDR3 length: 13 residues. CDR3 nucleotides: TGTGCCAGCAGTGAACGTCGAGAGGGTGGCTACACCTTC. Protein: CASSERREGGYTF.

The chain joins TRBV5-4 to TRBJ2-2, with D perhaps matching TRBD2 (5 bases). This CDR3 is built from 13 residues. With 10 bases removed from V and 1 base from J, the gap between germline ends came to 11 bases. Germline V gives CDR1 SGHNT, CDR2 YYREEE (reference sequence). The CDR3 here is CAGTGLNTGELFF. The CDR3 nucleotides are TGTGCCGGAACGGGGTTGAACACCGGGGAGCTGTTTTTT.

The chain combines TRBV6-2 or TRBV6-3 with TRBJ1-1; TRBD1 is a possible D gene (6 bases). Germline-derived CDR1 and CDR2 are MNHEY and SVGEGT. CDR3 length: 13 amino acids. V shed 2 bases and J shed 3 bases, with 7 bases lying between them. The CDR3 spells CASSYRGYTEAFF. CDR3 DNA: TGTGCCAGCAGTTACAGGGGGTACACTGAAGCTTTCTTT.

This chain connects TRBV6-5 to TRBJ1-1; 8 positions match TRBD1. This CDR3 has 14 residues. Germline V gene lookup returns CDR1 MNHEY and CDR2 SVGAGI. The trim removed 7 bases at V and 4 bases at J, leaving 8 bases unmatched. For the CDR3, the DNA is TGTGCCAGCAACCCCGACAGGGGTAGCACTGAAGCTTTCTTT. Its protein product is CASNPDRGSTEAFF.

The chain combines TRBV7-2 with TRBJ1-6, with D possibly TRBD1 on 6 matching bases. From germline, CDR1 is SGHTA and CDR2 FQGNSA. Trimming left V 1 base short and J 7 bases short, with 17 bases between. This CDR3 has 17 amino acids. CDR3 DNA sequence: TGTGCCAGCAGCTTAGGTGCGGGCAGGGGCCGCAATTCACCCCTCCACTTT. Amino acids: CASSLGAGRGRNSPLHF.

The chain has TRBV14 and TRBJ1-6, with a weak D call TRBD1 (6 bases). Germline CDR1 is SGHDN and CDR2 is FVKESK. This CDR3 has 16 residues. The V and J ends lost 3 bases and 1 base respectively, with 10 bases between them. This chain's CDR3 is CASSQRGGSYNSPLHF. CDR3 sequence (DNA): TGTGCCAGCAGCCAGAGGGGGGGGTCCTATAATTCACCCCTCCACTTT.

The V call is TRBV27, the J call TRBJ2-2, with 10 bases that match TRBD2. There are 17 residues in the CDR3. J lost 3 bases, V lost 5 bases, and 9 bases had no gene match. Germline CDR1 reads MNHEY; CDR2 reads SMNVEV (reference sequence). CDR3: CASSTKAGGADTGELFF. DNA of the CDR3: TGTGCCAGCAGTACCAAAGCGGGAGGGGCGGACACCGGGGAGCTGTTTTTT.

This sequence joins TRBV2 and TRBJ2-1, with TRBD1 matching over 10 bases. This CDR3 spans 15 amino acids. V shed 4 bases and J 8 bases; nucleotides not matched to a gene: 8. The germline gives CDR1 SNHLY, CDR2 FYNNEI. The DNA of the CDR3 is TGTGCCAGCAGTGGAGAGATTGGACAGGGGGATGAGCAGTTCTTC. It is translated as CASSGEIGQGDEQFF.

This clone was detected only a few times. V is TRBV5-1 and J is TRBJ2-7; D is possibly TRBD1 (6 bases). Trimming cost V 4 bases and J 6 bases, with 11 bases left between them. This CDR3 contains 12 residues. Germline CDR1 and CDR2: SGHRS and YFSETQ. This chain's CDR3 is CASSTQGSEQYF. CDR3 DNA: TGCGCCAGCAGCACACAGGGTTCCGAGCAGTACTTC.

The chain has TRBV30 and TRBJ1-3, with TRBD1 as a possible D gene (6 bases). In germline, CDR1 is GTSNPN, CDR2 SVGIG (reference sequence). The CDR3 has 12 amino acids. Between the trimmed V and J ends, which lost 5 bases and 7 bases, there was a span of 12 bases. CDR3 bases: TGTGCCTGGGGTAACAGGGCGAACACCATATATTTT. Protein sequence: CAWGNRANTIYF.

The chain uses TRBV4-3 and TRBJ1-4; no reliable D call. V lost 0 bases and J lost 8, with 19 bases in between. This CDR3 has 17 amino acids. The germline gives CDR1 LGHNA, CDR2 YSLEER. The chain's CDR3 is CASSQDRFRGPGEKLFF. CDR3 nucleotide sequence: TGCGCCAGCAGCCAAGATAGGTTTAGAGGGCCGGGCGAAAAACTGTTTTTT.

The chain links TRBV10-3 to TRBJ1-5, with 8 bases that match TRBD1. Germline lookup yields CDR1 ENHRY and CDR2 SYGVKD. The CDR3 totals 15 residues. V trimming: 6 bases; J trimming: 2 bases; junction bases outside the gene matches: 6. CDR3: CAISKTGEGNQPQHF. The CDR3 DNA is TGTGCCATCAGCAAGACAGGGGAGGGCAATCAGCCCCAGCATTTT.

The V call is TRBV20-1, the J call TRBJ2-5; no clear D gene. V lost 3 bases, J lost 5 bases, and 10 bases lay in between. Germline lookup yields CDR1 DFQATT and CDR2 SNEGSKA (reference sequence). The CDR3 consists of 12 residues. The CDR3 nucleotides are TGCAGTGCTAGTCGGCCGAGGGAGACCCAGTACTTC. It is translated as CSASRPRETQYF.

This rearrangement joins TRBV11-2 to TRBJ2-7; D gene unclear. V gave up 5 bases and J gave up 0 bases, with 14 bases separating them. There are 15 residues in the CDR3. Germline assignment: CDR1 SGHAT and CDR2 FQNNGV. CDR3 loop: CASSPGPRNSYEQYF. As DNA, the CDR3 is TGTGCCAGCAGCCCTGGCCCCAGAAACTCCTACGAGCAGTACTTC.

The chain has TRBV20-1 and TRBJ1-1; D is ambiguous. The germline gives CDR1 DFQATT, CDR2 SNEGSKA (reference sequence). The V end lost 3 bases, the J end lost 1 base, and 9 bases lay between the germline ends. This CDR3 comprises 13 residues. The CDR3 nucleotides are TGCAGTGCTAGTCTGGGCAGGAACACTGAAGCTTTCTTT. This gives the protein CSASLGRNTEAFF.

The rearrangement joins TRBV5-1 to TRBJ1-4, with D possibly matching TRBD1 (5 bases). This CDR3 spans 15 amino acids. Trimming took 5 bases from V and 4 from J, leaving 15 bases between them. The germline V gene has CDR1 SGHRS and CDR2 YFSETQ. CDR3 residues: CASRKQELYNEKLFF. The CDR3 DNA is TGCGCCAGCAGGAAACAGGAGTTATATAATGAAAAACTGTTTTTT.

The rearrangement joins TRBV12-3 or TRBV12-4 to TRBJ1-1, with D unresolved. Trimming removed 7 bases at V and 1 base at J, with 10 bases between. The CDR3 has 13 amino acids. The chain's CDR3 is CASTKVRNTEAFF. The CDR3 DNA is TGTGCCAGCACCAAAGTCAGGAACACTGAAGCTTTCTTT.

The chain couples TRBV6-1 to TRBJ1-3; maybe TRBD1 (5 bases). Looked up from germline, CDR1 is MNHNS and CDR2 is SASEGT. This CDR3 region has 15 residues. V shed 2 bases and J shed 2 bases, with 10 bases lying between them. The CDR3 DNA is TGTGCCAGCAGTGAAATGTGGGGGGCTGGAAACACCATATATTTT. Encoded protein: CASSEMWGAGNTIYF.

The rearrangement joins TRBV5-4 to TRBJ2-5, with TRBD2 matching over 11 bases. The CDR3 extends over 18 amino acids. Per germline, CDR1 SGHNT and CDR2 YYREEE (reference sequence). Unmatched junction bases numbered 10, after V lost 1 base and J lost 2 bases. CDR3 amino acids: CASSLSGARLAGQETQYF. In nucleotides, the CDR3 is TGTGCCAGCAGCTTGTCGGGGGCCCGACTAGCGGGACAAGAGACCCAGTACTTC.

V is TRBV30 and J is TRBJ2-7, with D possibly matching TRBD2 (5 bases). The CDR3 is made up of 13 amino acids. V was pared by 2 bases and J by 4 bases, with 12 bases between. The germline V gene encodes CDR1 GTSNPN and CDR2 SVGIG (reference sequence). CDR3 sequence: CAWSITSGYEQYF. As DNA, the CDR3 is TGTGCCTGGAGTATCACTAGTGGTTACGAGCAGTACTTC. The variable domain in full, with the rest retrieved from reference TRBV30 and TRBJ2-7, is SQTIHQWPATLVQPVGSPLSLECTVEGTSNPNLYWYRQAAGRGLQLLFYSVGIGQISSEVPQNLSASRPQDRQFILSSKKLLLSDSGFYLCAWSITSGYEQYFGPGTRLTVT.

This chain uses TRBV5-1 with TRBJ2-3, with TRBD2 matching over 8 bases. The junction had 6 bases not matched to a gene; V was cut back by 4 bases and J by 2 bases. The CDR3 is made up of 15 amino acids. CDR1 is SGHRS and CDR2 is YFSETQ in the germline V gene. The CDR3 reads CASSPGTRYTDTQYF. The CDR3 DNA reads as TGCGCCAGCAGCCCCGGGACTAGATACACAGATACGCAGTATTTT.